The subject of this entry is one TCR delta chain. A much larger clone sits a single nucleotide away, making a read error possible. Other DNA sequences of this sample code for an identical CDR3. TCRdb reprocessed the reads through CATT. The repertoire consists of 9,200 or so delta-chain clones, with roughly 20% occurring once and the leading ten covering 4.4%. There are 21 residues in the CDR3. The germline gives CDR1 GEAIGNYY, CDR2 EKD. The sample comes from a study of gamma-delta chains in newborns, infants, children. Overall study context: Polyclonal expansion of innate γδ T cells after birth follows microbial exposure.

The sequencing input was blood. The sequence came from a child who was a newborn, infant or young child, either healthy, febrile or measles-vaccinated (not recorded which). The chain combines TRDV2 with TRDJ3, with 12 bases lining up with TRDD3. CDR3 sequence (DNA): TGCGCCTGTGACACCGCAGGTACTGGGGGATACCCGTCCTGGGACACCCGACAGATGTTTTTC. Amino acids: CACDTAGTGGYPSWDTRQMFF.